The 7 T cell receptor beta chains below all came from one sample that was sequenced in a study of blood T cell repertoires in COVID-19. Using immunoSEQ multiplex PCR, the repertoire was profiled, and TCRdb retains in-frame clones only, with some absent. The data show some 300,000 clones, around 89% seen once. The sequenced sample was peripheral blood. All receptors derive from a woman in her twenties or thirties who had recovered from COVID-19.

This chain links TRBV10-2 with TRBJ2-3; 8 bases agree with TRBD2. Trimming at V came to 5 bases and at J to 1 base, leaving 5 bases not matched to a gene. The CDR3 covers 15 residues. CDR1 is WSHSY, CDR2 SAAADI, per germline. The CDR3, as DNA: TGCGCCAGCAGTTATAGCGGGGATGGCACAGATACGCAGTATTTT. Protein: CASSYSGDGTDTQYF.

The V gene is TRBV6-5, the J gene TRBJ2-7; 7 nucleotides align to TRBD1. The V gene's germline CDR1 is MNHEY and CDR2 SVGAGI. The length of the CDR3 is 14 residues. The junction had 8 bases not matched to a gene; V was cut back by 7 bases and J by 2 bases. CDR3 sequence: CASNLRQGTYEQYF. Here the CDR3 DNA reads TGTGCCAGCAACCTAAGACAGGGCACCTACGAGCAGTACTTC.

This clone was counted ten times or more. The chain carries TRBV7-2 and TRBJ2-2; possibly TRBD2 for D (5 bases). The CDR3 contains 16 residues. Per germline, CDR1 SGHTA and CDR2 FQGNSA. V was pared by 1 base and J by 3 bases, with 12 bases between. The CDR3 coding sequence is TGTGCCAGCAGCTTAGTAGATTGGGGAGACACCGGGGAGCTGTTTTTT. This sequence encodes CASSLVDWGDTGELFF.

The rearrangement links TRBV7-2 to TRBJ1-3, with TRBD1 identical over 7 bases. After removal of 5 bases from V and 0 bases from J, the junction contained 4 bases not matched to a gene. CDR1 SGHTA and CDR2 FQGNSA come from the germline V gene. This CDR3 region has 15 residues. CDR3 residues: CASSAGQSSGNTIYF. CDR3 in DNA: TGTGCCAGCAGCGCGGGACAGAGCTCTGGAAACACCATATATTTT.

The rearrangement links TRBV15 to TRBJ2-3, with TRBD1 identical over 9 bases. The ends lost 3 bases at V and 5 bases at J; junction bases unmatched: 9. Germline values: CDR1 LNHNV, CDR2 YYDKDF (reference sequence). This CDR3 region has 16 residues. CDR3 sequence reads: CATSSLGQGRGDTQYF. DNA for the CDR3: TGTGCCACCAGCAGCCTAGGACAGGGGAGGGGAGATACGCAGTATTTT.

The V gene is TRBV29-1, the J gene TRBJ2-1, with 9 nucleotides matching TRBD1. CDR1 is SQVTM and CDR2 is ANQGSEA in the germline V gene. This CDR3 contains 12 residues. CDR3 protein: CRVGTGLDEQFF. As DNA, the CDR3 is TGCAGGGTGGGGACAGGGCTCGATGAGCAGTTCTTC.

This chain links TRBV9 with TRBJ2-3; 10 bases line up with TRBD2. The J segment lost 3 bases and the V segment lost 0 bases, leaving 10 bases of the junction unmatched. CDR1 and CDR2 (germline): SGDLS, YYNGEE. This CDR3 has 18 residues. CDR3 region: CASSVGNGAGGLTDTQYF. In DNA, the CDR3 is TGTGCCAGCAGCGTAGGAAACGGAGCGGGGGGGCTAACAGATACGCAGTATTTT.